This TCR beta chain is drawn from a study of shared clonotypes between healthy human individuals (dated by TCRdb to 2020 to 2021). Study-level background: Two women and a few men aged 18 to 49 years were included in the cohort. For each donor, CD4 naive and CD4 memory were each given three plates, CD8 naive was given two plates, and CD8 memory was given one plate. To estimate repertoire size and how much clonotypes are shared between individuals, the study performed deep sequencing of blood TCR repertoires from 4 to 6 healthy adults. Libraries were prepared and TCR repertoires were sequenced by different laboratories using diverse techniques, in order to increase sequencing depth and limit assay-specific biases. Between about 0.94 and 8.9 billion PBMCs per donor were obtained by leukapheresis.

Comments on this clone: This receptor's antigen is unknown. Per-nucleotide qualities are absent, and no much larger clonotype sits a single base away.

Using the deep immunoSEQ assay, TCR CDR3 regions were amplified from genomic DNA by multiplex PCR. Genomic DNA extracted from each cell subset was distributed evenly over all wells of several immunoSEQ 96-well plates, and each plate served as one replicate. For sorted subsets, approximately 0.2 ug of genomic DNA, equivalent to around 29,000 T cell genomes, went into each replicate PCR. The purified libraries were quantified using a Qubit 3.0 fluorometer, sized with a Bioanalyzer 2100, and then quantified again using the KAPA Library Quantification kit. Each immunoSEQ 96-well plate was sequenced on its own single-read 150-cycle Illumina NextSeq 550 flow cell. In the original analysis: The immunoSEQ output contained only junctional sequences without quality scores, so filtering could not match that applied to full-length reads. Sequences were annotated with PyIR, a Python wrapper for IgBLAST v1.9, using IMGT germline references to assign V/J genes and CDR3. Reads with weak V/J assignments (E-value above 1e-6), missing CDR3, stop codons, out-of-frame junctions, or ambiguous translated residues were removed. V3J clonotypes were defined as sequences sharing an identical inferred V gene, J gene, and CDR3 amino acid sequence. To compute the percentage overlap between repertoires, the number of shared unique clonotypes was divided by the size of the smaller repertoire. Richness of each repertoire was evaluated using RTK rarefaction, the Chao1 estimator, and Recon v2.1 estimates of unobserved clonotypes. Generation probabilities for all TCRbeta clonotypes obtained by the gDNA method from a handful of donors were computed using OLGA. Here the immuneACCESS table is served through TCRdb, limited to in-frame sequences with V and J called. Missing clones are a known gap in these copies; in checked studies unresolved V genes cover under half, and the rest lacks a known reason. V, J and clone size reflect that table, while D and trimming were determined from the DNA. The sample contains about 2.1 million clones, about 93% of them found a single time. Roughly 1.7% of the sample goes to the ten largest clones.

For the CD8 naive samples, CD45RO-negative cells were positively selected for CCR7, yielding a CD45RA+CCR7+ population from which TemRA cells were excluded. Healthy HIV-negative adults with no recently reported acute infections or vaccinations were included as donors. Every donor was a Caucasian adult living in Nashville, Tennessee, USA. Blood was obtained by leukapheresis, after which PBMCs were separated by Ficoll-Histopaque density gradient centrifugation and cryopreserved in liquid nitrogen vapor phase. Purity and quantity of every magnetically sorted T cell population were checked by analytical flow cytometry. From each sorted fraction, genomic DNA was isolated and quantified by UV absorbance on a Nanodrop 2000c. The full study reports these points: The small number of donors limited the genetic and exposure-history diversity represented. Higher generation probabilities were observed for clonotypes shared by all four sorted-subset donors than for non-shared clonotypes. Across a few donors, about 4.5% of naive CD4, approximately 3.6% of naive CD8, 2.3% of memory CD4, and over 0.35% of memory CD8 clonotypes were shared. Based on pairwise subsampling, the degree of clonotype sharing among donors was expected to be affected by sequencing depth. Rarefaction of sorted-subset datasets indicated incomplete sequencing despite the large sequencing depth. Larger estimated clonotype richness was generally found for naive subsets than for memory subsets. Only blood was sampled, and tissue TCR repertoires likely differ from those in blood.

V lost 0 bases and J lost 3 bases; the stretch between them is 12 bases long. The CDR1 and CDR2 encoded by the germline V gene (reference sequence) are SEHNR and FQNEAQ. Spanning cysteine to phenylalanine, the CDR3 consists of 15 amino acids. Only CDR3 DNA is held: 45 bases, read in frame from base 1. The TCR comes from a man between 18 and 35 years old in good health. Some clones in this sample may be carry-over from other donors' samples. Source material: naive CD8+ T cells from PBMCs. The cell subset or site label of this sample denotes: CD45RA+CCR7+. The chain joins TRBV7-9 to TRBJ2-7, and the D gene may be TRBD1, 5 bases matching. The CDR3 amino acid sequence is: CASSLAVQENYEQYF. The DNA sequence reads TGTGCCAGCAGCTTAGCGGTACAGGAGAACTACGAGCAGTACTTC.